The rows below give T cell receptor beta chains drawn from one sample of a study of regulatory T cells in long-lasting Graves disease. TCRdb reprocessed the multiplex PCR reads with MiXCR, giving one entry per CDR3 protein. The table shows approximately 480,000 distinct CDR3 sequences, with 16% occurring only once. The data also belong to a second study, concerning T cells in Graves' hyperthyroidism and ophthalmopathy.

Source: peripheral blood mononuclear cells (PBMCs), taken at new diagnosis, from a patient treated with antithyroid drugs. These receptors came from a man aged 35 to 55 with Graves disease. Each CDR3 is given with its conserved first and last residue. Fields, in order: D gene, V gene, J gene, CDR3 protein. The D gene is left open where the match is weak.

>.|TRBV7-3|TRBJ2-7
CASSPRDQGSGEQYF
>TRBD1|TRBV24-1|TRBJ2-7
CATSDSLTGGSSEQYF
>TRBD2|TRBV7-8|TRBJ2-1
CASSLFSSGSSYNEQFF
>TRBD2|TRBV29-1|TRBJ2-7
CSVMTSGTYEQYF
>TRBD2|TRBV14|TRBJ2-1
CASSRDFGGGPREQFF
>TRBD1|TRBV9|TRBJ1-1
CASSATGATEAFF
>.|TRBV5-1|TRBJ1-5
CASSLRAKGNQPQHF
>.|TRBV11-2|TRBJ1-5
CASSLDWGGNQPQHF
>TRBD2|TRBV24-1|TRBJ2-5
CATGTSGRGEETQYF
>.|TRBV3-1|TRBJ2-2
CASSQAGVNTGELFF
>.|TRBV6-5|TRBJ1-5
CASSLAASNQPQHF
>TRBD1|TRBV27|TRBJ2-2
CASSPTGTGTGELFF
>TRBD1|TRBV12-3/TRBV12-4|TRBJ1-5
CASSSSTGLGNQPQHF
>TRBD2|TRBV11-2|TRBJ2-5
CASSQAAALAGGLETQYF
>TRBD1|TRBV2|TRBJ2-3
CASSWFRDRQDTQYF
>.|TRBV6-1|TRBJ1-5
CASSEGQPNQPQHF
>.|TRBV7-3|TRBJ2-3
CASSLLGTDTQYF
>TRBD2|TRBV11-2|TRBJ2-7
CASSTGTSGRVRYGQYF
>TRBD2|TRBV2|TRBJ2-1
CASSEELAGGLGEQFF
>.|TRBV12-3/TRBV12-4|TRBJ2-7
CASSRETATEQYF
>.|TRBV20-1|TRBJ1-5
CSARGRGVGNQPQHF
>.|TRBV6-2/TRBV6-3|TRBJ2-4
CASSGTSYIQYF
>.|TRBV6-2/TRBV6-3|TRBJ2-5
CASSYGGTETQYF
>TRBD2|TRBV28|TRBJ2-7
CASTRTSGNYEQYF
>TRBD1|TRBV7-8|TRBJ1-5
CASSRDRDSQPQHF
>.|TRBV29-1|TRBJ2-5
CSIRQGVRESQETQYF
>TRBD2|TRBV6-1|TRBJ2-1
CASSATSGRSYEQSF
>.|TRBV28|TRBJ2-7
CASTRPVGPGEQYF
>.|TRBV19|TRBJ2-7
CASSKAGQLQYEQYF
>TRBD1|TRBV11-2|TRBJ2-4
CASTWTGDGKNIQYF
>.|TRBV28|TRBJ2-7
CASSLSGPFHEQYF
>TRBD2|TRBV20-1|TRBJ2-1
CSAHTGTSGKNEQFF
>TRBD1|TRBV28|TRBJ1-5
CASITGGYQTQHF
>.|TRBV20-1|TRBJ1-2
CSARDPRSLSNYGYTF
>.|TRBV11-2|TRBJ2-1
CASSKIVGLQPYNEQFF
>TRBD2|TRBV15|TRBJ2-7
CATSRIAGEEQYF
>.|TRBV5-1|TRBJ1-1
CASRYRVADTEAFF
>TRBD2|TRBV5-1|TRBJ2-3
CASSLGTSGRLSDTQYF
>.|TRBV24-1|TRBJ1-1
CATSDFRGTEAFF
>.|TRBV6-1|TRBJ2-7
CASSHPGTGNSYEQYF
>.|TRBV7-9|TRBJ2-5
CASSLSVGETQYF
>.|TRBV5-1|TRBJ2-7
CASHGGLGSSYEQYF
>.|TRBV18|TRBJ1-6
CASSPKRGVDSPLHF
>TRBD2|TRBV20-1|TRBJ2-1
CSASRAGAHNEQFF
>.|TRBV7-8|TRBJ2-7
CASSRGQEGLEQYF
>TRBD1|TRBV28|TRBJ2-2
CASSRPGTGAWGELFF
>TRBD1|TRBV7-2|TRBJ1-1
CASSSLTGLMNTEAFF
>TRBD1|TRBV14|TRBJ2-1
CASSQRQGATSYNEQFF
>.|TRBV20-1|TRBJ1-2
CSAGTRFSGYTF
>TRBD1|TRBV12-3/TRBV12-4|TRBJ1-5
CASSLPRIGQGRPWGNQPQHF
>.|TRBV15|TRBJ2-5
CATSRDQRGWETQYF
>.|TRBV6-1|TRBJ1-6
CASRGRGNSPLHF
>.|TRBV5-1|TRBJ2-7
CASSLGGRDEQYF
>.|TRBV20-1|TRBJ1-3
CSARQPGNTIYF
>TRBD1|TRBV27|TRBJ2-7
CASSVWDRAVSEQYF
>TRBD2|TRBV28|TRBJ2-5
CASSPGLAGGEETQYF
>.|TRBV5-1|TRBJ2-4
CASSLTGEAKNIQYF